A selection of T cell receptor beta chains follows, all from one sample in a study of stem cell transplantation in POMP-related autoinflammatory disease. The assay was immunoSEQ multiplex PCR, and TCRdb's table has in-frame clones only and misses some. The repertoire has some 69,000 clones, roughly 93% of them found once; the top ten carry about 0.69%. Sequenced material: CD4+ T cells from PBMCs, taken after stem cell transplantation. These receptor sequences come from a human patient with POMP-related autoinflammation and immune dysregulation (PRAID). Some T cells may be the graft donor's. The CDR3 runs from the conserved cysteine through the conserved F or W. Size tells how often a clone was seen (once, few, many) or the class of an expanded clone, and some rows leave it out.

CDR3aa: CASTQYADTQYF
abundance: NA
j_gene: TRBJ2-3
v_gene: TRBV6-5

CDR3aa: CASSLGDRGGISEAFF
abundance: few
j_gene: TRBJ1-1
v_gene: TRBV28

CDR3aa: CASTAGLTNTEAFF
abundance: NA
j_gene: TRBJ1-1
v_gene: TRBV2

CDR3aa: CASTRGSNEQFF
abundance: NA
j_gene: TRBJ2-1
v_gene: TRBV25-1

CDR3aa: CATSDSGTSGRRTDTQYF
abundance: NA
j_gene: TRBJ2-3
v_gene: TRBV24-1

CDR3aa: CAISESPQANYGYTF
abundance: NA
j_gene: TRBJ1-2
v_gene: TRBV10-3

CDR3aa: CASSQVLLCGNIQYF
abundance: NA
j_gene: TRBJ2-4
v_gene: TRBV4-1

CDR3aa: CASRSLRVTAGTF
abundance: NA
j_gene: TRBJ1-2
v_gene: TRBV6-5

CDR3aa: CASSGRTVIARPIGYTF
abundance: NA
j_gene: TRBJ1-2
v_gene: TRBV11-2

CDR3aa: CASSRGGQTYEQYF
abundance: NA
j_gene: TRBJ2-7
v_gene: TRBV6-5

CDR3aa: CASSQVTLAKNIQYF
abundance: NA
j_gene: TRBJ2-4
v_gene: TRBV4-1

CDR3aa: CASSGGDGYTF
abundance: NA
j_gene: TRBJ1-2
v_gene: TRBV25-1

CDR3aa: CASLGGTANTGELFF
abundance: NA
j_gene: TRBJ2-2
v_gene: TRBV6-5

CDR3aa: CASSETSLADTQYF
abundance: NA
j_gene: TRBJ2-3
v_gene: TRBV6-1

CDR3aa: CASSYRLAGTDTQYF
abundance: NA
j_gene: TRBJ2-3
v_gene: TRBV6-5

CDR3aa: CASSLGQGATGELFF
abundance: NA
j_gene: TRBJ2-2
v_gene: TRBV7-3

CDR3aa: CASRGLAGRDTQYF
abundance: NA
j_gene: TRBJ2-3
v_gene: TRBV19

CDR3aa: CASSLAGSYEQYF
abundance: NA
j_gene: TRBJ2-7
v_gene: TRBV5-1

CDR3aa: CASSLGPNYEQYF
abundance: NA
j_gene: TRBJ2-7
v_gene: TRBV11-3

CDR3aa: CASSLEASGGSEQFF
abundance: NA
j_gene: TRBJ2-1
v_gene: TRBV5-1

CDR3aa: CASSPQWAINYGYTF
abundance: NA
j_gene: TRBJ1-2
v_gene: TRBV25-1

CDR3aa: CASSVARGGETQYF
abundance: once
j_gene: TRBJ2-5
v_gene: TRBV9

CDR3aa: CASSLDETYEQYF
abundance: NA
j_gene: TRBJ2-7
v_gene: TRBV7-9

CDR3aa: CASSWSSSGPQETQYF
abundance: NA
j_gene: TRBJ2-5
v_gene: TRBV28

CDR3aa: CASSLYHRGTGTRGEQFF
abundance: NA
j_gene: TRBJ2-1
v_gene: TRBV5-1

CDR3aa: CASSQQGIPPDTQYF
abundance: NA
j_gene: TRBJ2-3
v_gene: TRBV7-2

CDR3aa: CAISRTGVAGELFF
abundance: NA
j_gene: TRBJ2-2
v_gene: TRBV10-3

CDR3aa: CASSFETGQETQYF
abundance: NA
j_gene: TRBJ2-5
v_gene: TRBV7-9

CDR3aa: CASSANQGGQSEAFF
abundance: once
j_gene: TRBJ1-1
v_gene: TRBV19

CDR3aa: CASSPQGGTGELFF
abundance: NA
j_gene: TRBJ2-2
v_gene: TRBV5-1

CDR3aa: CASSSSYNSPLHF
abundance: few
j_gene: TRBJ1-6
v_gene: TRBV6-5

CDR3aa: CASSQDAPSNYGYTF
abundance: once
j_gene: TRBJ1-2
v_gene: TRBV3-1/TRBV3-2

CDR3aa: CASSLNIGNTIYF
abundance: NA
j_gene: TRBJ1-3
v_gene: TRBV7-2

CDR3aa: CASSPGFTDTQYF
abundance: NA
j_gene: TRBJ2-3
v_gene: TRBV18

CDR3aa: CAWSAYMNTGELFF
abundance: NA
j_gene: TRBJ2-2
v_gene: TRBV30

CDR3aa: CASRKWPGGSYNSPLHF
abundance: few
j_gene: TRBJ1-6
v_gene: TRBV5-1

CDR3aa: CASSPSPKAEAFF
abundance: NA
j_gene: TRBJ1-1
v_gene: TRBV11-1

CDR3aa: CASSSTPRGVYSNQPQHF
abundance: NA
j_gene: TRBJ1-5
v_gene: TRBV5-6

CDR3aa: CASSSPGTPVDEQFF
abundance: once
j_gene: TRBJ2-1
v_gene: TRBV11-1

CDR3aa: CASSVEAGLSYEQYF
abundance: NA
j_gene: TRBJ2-7
v_gene: TRBV9

CDR3aa: CASSLDSGNTIYF
abundance: NA
j_gene: TRBJ1-3
v_gene: TRBV7-9

CDR3aa: CASSDYRVYEQYF
abundance: NA
j_gene: TRBJ2-7
v_gene: TRBV6-1

CDR3aa: CASSLALAEAFF
abundance: NA
j_gene: TRBJ1-1
v_gene: TRBV7-9

CDR3aa: CASSPQTGVNTGELFF
abundance: NA
j_gene: TRBJ2-2
v_gene: TRBV9

CDR3aa: CASSSQINQPQHF
abundance: NA
j_gene: TRBJ1-5
v_gene: TRBV27

CDR3aa: CASSLFGDLHGELFF
abundance: NA
j_gene: TRBJ2-2
v_gene: TRBV28

CDR3aa: CASSLGRGAYNEQFF
abundance: NA
j_gene: TRBJ2-1
v_gene: TRBV7-8

CDR3aa: CASSQLYRGLGPNIQYF
abundance: once
j_gene: TRBJ2-4
v_gene: TRBV3-1/TRBV3-2

CDR3aa: CATSDPTVRVETQYF
abundance: NA
j_gene: TRBJ2-5
v_gene: TRBV24-1

CDR3aa: CASSLVSGGDEQFF
abundance: once
j_gene: TRBJ2-1
v_gene: TRBV27

CDR3aa: CASSPLGDSGANVLTF
abundance: NA
j_gene: TRBJ2-6
v_gene: TRBV5-4

CDR3aa: CASSLDRGSTDTQYF
abundance: NA
j_gene: TRBJ2-3
v_gene: TRBV5-1

CDR3aa: CASSPEGQREFF
abundance: NA
j_gene: TRBJ2-1
v_gene: TRBV5-6

CDR3aa: CASSIPGHHSNQPQHF
abundance: NA
j_gene: TRBJ1-5
v_gene: TRBV19

CDR3aa: CASANRGRETQYF
abundance: NA
j_gene: TRBJ2-5
v_gene: TRBV28